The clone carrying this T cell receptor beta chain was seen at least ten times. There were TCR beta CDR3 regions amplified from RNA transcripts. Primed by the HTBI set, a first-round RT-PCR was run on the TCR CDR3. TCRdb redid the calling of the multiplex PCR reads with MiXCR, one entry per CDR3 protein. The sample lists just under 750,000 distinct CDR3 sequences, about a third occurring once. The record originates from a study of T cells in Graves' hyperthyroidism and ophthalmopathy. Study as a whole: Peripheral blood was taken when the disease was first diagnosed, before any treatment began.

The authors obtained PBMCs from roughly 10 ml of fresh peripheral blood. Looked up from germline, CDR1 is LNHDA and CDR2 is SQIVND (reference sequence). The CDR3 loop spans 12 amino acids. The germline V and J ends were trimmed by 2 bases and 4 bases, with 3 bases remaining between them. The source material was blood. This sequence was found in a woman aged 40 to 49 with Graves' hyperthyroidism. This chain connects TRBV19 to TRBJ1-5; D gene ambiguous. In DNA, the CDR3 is TGTGCCAGTAGTATAACAAATCAGCCCCAGCATTTT. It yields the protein CASSITNQPQHF.